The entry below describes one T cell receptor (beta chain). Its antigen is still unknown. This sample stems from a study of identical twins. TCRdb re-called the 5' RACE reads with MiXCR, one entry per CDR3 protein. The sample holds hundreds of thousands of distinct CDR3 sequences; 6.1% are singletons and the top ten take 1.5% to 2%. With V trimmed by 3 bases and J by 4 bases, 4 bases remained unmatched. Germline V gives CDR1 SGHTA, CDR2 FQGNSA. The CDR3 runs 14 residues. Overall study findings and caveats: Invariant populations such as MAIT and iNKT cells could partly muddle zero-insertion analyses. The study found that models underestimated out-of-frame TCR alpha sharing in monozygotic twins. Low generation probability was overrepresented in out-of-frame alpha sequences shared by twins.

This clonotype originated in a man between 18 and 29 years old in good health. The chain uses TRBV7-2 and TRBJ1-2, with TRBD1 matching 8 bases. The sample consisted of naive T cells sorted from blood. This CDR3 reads CTSSFAGGSYGYTF. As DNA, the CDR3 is TGTACCAGCAGCTTCGCAGGGGGCAGCTATGGCTACACCTTC.